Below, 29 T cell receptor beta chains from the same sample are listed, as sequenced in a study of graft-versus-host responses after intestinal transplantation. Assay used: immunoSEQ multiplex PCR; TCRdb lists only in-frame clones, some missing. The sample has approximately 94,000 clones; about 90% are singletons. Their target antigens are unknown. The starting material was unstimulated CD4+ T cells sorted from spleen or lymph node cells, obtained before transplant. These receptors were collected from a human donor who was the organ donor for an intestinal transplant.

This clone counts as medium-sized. This CDR3 reads CAWSVPRGNQPQHF. CDR3 sequence (DNA): TGTGCCTGGAGTGTACCCAGGGGCAATCAGCCCCAGCATTTT. The gene calls are TRBV30 and TRBJ1-5; maybe TRBD1 (5 bases). V lost 0 bases and J lost 2, with 8 bases in between. The germline V gene encodes CDR1 GTSNPN and CDR2 SVGIG (reference sequence). The CDR3 covers 14 residues. The full variable domain, in which reference TRBV30 and TRBJ1-5 provide the parts outside the CDR3, is SQTIHQWPATLVQPVGSPLSLECTVEGTSNPNLYWYRQAAGRGLQLLFYSVGIGQISSEVPQNLSASRPQDRQFILSSKKLLLSDSGFYLCAWSVPRGNQPQHFGDGTRLSIL.

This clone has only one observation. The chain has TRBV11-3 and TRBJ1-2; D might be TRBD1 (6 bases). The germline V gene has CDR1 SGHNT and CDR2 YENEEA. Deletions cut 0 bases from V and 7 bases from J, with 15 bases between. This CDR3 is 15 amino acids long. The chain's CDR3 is CASSLDVGGWGGYTF. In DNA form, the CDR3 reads TGTGCCAGCAGCTTAGATGTGGGGGGCTGGGGTGGCTACACCTTC. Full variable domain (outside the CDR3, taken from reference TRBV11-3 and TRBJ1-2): EAGVVQSPRYKIIEKKQPVAFWCNPISGHNTLYWYLQNLGQGPELLIRYENEEAVDDSQLPKDRFSAERLKGVDSTLKIQPAELGDSAVYLCASSLDVGGWGGYTFGSGTRLTVV.

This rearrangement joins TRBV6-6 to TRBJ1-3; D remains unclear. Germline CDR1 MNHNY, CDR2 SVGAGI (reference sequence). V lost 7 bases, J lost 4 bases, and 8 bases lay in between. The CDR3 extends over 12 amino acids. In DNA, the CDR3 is TGTGCCAGCAAGGATTCGGGAAACACCATATATTTT. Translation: CASKDSGNTIYF.

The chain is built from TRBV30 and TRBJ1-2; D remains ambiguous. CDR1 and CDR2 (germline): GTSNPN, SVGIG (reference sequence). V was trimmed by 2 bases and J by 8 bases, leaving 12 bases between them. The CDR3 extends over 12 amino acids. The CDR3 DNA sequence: TGTGCCTGGAGTTTCAATGAACTGGGCTACACCTTC. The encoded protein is CAWSFNELGYTF. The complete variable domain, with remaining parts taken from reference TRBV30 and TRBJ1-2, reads SQTIHQWPATLVQPVGSPLSLECTVEGTSNPNLYWYRQAAGRGLQLLFYSVGIGQISSEVPQNLSASRPQDRQFILSSKKLLLSDSGFYLCAWSFNELGYTFGSGTRLTVV.

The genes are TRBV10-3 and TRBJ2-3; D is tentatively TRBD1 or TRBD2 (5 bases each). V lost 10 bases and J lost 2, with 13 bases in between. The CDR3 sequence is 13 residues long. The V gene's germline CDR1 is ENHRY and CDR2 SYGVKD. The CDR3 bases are TGTGCCACGAGGTGGGACCCCACAGATACGCAGTATTTT. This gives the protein CATRWDPTDTQYF.

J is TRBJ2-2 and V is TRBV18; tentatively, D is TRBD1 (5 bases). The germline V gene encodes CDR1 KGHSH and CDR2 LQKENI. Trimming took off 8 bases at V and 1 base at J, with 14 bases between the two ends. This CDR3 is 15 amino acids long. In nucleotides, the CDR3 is TGTGCCAGCACGATCTCACAGGTGAACACCGGGGAGCTGTTTTTT. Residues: CASTISQVNTGELFF.

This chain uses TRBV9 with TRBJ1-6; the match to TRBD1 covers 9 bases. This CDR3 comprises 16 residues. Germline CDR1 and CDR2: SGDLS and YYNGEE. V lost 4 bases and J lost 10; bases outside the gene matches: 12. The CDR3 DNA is TGTGCCAGCAGCCCTCGGGACAGGGTCGAGAGCTCACCCCTCCACTTT. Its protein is CASSPRDRVESSPLHF.

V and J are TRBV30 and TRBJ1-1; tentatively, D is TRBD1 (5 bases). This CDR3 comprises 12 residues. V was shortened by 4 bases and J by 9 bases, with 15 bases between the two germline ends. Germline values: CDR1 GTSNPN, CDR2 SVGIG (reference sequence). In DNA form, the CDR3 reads TGTGCCTGGACGAGCACGCGGGGACAAGCTTTCTTT. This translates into CAWTSTRGQAFF.

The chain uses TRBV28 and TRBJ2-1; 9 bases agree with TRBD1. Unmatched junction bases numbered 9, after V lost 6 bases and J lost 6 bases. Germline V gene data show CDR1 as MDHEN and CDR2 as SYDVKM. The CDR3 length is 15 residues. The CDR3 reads CASRPYDRGINEQFF. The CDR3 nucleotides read TGTGCCAGCAGACCTTACGACAGGGGGATCAATGAGCAGTTCTTC.

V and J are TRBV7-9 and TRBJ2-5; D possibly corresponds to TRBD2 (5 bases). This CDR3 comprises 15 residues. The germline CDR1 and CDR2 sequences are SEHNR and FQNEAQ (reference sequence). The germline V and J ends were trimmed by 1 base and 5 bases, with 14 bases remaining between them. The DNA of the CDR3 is TGTGCCAGCAGCTTAGTATTGAGGGAAATGGAGACCCAGTACTTC. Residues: CASSLVLREMETQYF.

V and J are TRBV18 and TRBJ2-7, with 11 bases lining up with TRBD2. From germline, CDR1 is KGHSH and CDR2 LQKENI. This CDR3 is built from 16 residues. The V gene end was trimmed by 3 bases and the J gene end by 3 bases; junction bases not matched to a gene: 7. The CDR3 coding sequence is TGTGCCAGCTCACCCCAACTAGCGGGGGCACACTACGAGCAGTACTTC. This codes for CASSPQLAGAHYEQYF.

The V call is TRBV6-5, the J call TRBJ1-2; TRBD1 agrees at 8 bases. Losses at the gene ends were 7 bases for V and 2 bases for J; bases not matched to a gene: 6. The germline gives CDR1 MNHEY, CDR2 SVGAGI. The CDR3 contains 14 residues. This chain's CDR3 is CASTRTGGNYGYTF. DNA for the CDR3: TGTGCCAGCACCAGAACAGGGGGGAACTATGGCTACACCTTC.

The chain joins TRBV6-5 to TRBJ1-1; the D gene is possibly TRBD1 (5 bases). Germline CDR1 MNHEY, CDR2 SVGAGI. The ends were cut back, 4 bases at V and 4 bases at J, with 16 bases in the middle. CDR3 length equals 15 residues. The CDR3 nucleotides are TGTGCCAGCAGTTTAAACGGGGGTATAGGCACTGAAGCTTTCTTT. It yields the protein CASSLNGGIGTEAFF.

The CDR3 protein is CASSTPRDPQETQYF. The CDR3 DNA sequence: TGCGCCAGCAGCACGCCCCGGGACCCACAAGAGACCCAGTACTTC. V is TRBV5-1 and J is TRBJ2-5, with D tentatively TRBD1 or TRBD2 (5 bases each). The germline V and J ends were trimmed by 4 bases and 2 bases, with 15 bases remaining between them. Germline CDR1 and CDR2: SGHRS and YFSETQ. The CDR3 runs 15 residues.

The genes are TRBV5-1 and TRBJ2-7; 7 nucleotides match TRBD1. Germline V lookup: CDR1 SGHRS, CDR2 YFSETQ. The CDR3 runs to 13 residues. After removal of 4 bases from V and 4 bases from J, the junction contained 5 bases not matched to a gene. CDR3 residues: CASSKGQNYEQYF. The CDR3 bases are TGCGCCAGCAGCAAGGGACAGAATTACGAGCAGTACTTC.

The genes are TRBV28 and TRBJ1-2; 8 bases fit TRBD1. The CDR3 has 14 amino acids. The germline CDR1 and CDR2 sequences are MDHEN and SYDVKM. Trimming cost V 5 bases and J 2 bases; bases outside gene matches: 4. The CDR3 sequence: CASSVTGDNYGYTF. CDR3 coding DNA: TGTGCCAGCAGTGTGACAGGGGACAACTATGGCTACACCTTC.

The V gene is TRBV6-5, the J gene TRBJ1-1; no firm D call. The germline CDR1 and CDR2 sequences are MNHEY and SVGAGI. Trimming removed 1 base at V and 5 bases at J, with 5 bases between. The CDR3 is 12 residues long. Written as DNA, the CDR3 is TGTGCCAGCAGTTACTACGGTACTGAAGCTTTCTTT. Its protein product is CASSYYGTEAFF.

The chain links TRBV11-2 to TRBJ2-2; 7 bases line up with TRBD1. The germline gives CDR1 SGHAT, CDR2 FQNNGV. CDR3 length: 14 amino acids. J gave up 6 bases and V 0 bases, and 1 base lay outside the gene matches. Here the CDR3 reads CASSLEGGPGELFF. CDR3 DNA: TGTGCCAGCAGCTTAGAAGGGGGCCCCGGGGAGCTGTTTTTT.

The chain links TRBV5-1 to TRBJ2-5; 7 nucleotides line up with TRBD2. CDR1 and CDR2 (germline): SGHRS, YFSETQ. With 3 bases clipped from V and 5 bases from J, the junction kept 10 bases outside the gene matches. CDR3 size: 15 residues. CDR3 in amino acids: CASSSQPLGGETQYF. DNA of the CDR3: TGCGCCAGCAGCTCACAACCCCTCGGGGGGGAGACCCAGTACTTC.

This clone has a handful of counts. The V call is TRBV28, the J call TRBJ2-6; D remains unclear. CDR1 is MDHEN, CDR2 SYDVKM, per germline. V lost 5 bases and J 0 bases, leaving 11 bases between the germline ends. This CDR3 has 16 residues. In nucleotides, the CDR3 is TGTGCCAGCAGTACCCGGTCTTCCTCTGGGGCCAACGTCCTGACTTTC. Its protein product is CASSTRSSSGANVLTF.

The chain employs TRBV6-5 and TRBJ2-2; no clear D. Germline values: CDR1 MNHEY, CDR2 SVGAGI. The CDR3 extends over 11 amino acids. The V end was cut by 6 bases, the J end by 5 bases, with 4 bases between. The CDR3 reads CASRGTGELFF. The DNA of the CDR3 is TGTGCCAGCAGGGGGACCGGGGAGCTGTTTTTT.

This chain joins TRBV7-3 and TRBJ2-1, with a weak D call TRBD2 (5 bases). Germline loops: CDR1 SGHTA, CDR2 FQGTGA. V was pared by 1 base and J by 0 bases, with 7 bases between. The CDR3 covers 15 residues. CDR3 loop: CASSLIGDSYNEQFF. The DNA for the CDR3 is TGTGCCAGCAGCTTAATCGGGGACTCCTACAATGAGCAGTTCTTC.

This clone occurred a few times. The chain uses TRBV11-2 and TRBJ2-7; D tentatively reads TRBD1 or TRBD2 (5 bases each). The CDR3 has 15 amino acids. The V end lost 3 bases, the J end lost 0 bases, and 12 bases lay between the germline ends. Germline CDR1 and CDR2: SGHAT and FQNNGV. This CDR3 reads CASSFLGDPSYEQYF. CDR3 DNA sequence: TGTGCCAGCAGCTTTCTCGGGGACCCCTCCTACGAGCAGTACTTC.

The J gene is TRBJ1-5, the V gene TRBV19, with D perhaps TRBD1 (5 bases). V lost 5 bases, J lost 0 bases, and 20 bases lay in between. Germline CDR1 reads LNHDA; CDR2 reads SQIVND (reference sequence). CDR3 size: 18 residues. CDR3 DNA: TGTGCCAGTAGTTCCACTCCCGGGGGGATTAATAGCAATCAGCCCCAGCATTTT. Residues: CASSSTPGGINSNQPQHF. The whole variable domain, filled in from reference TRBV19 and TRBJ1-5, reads DGGITQSPKYLFRKEGQNVTLSCEQNLNHDAMYWYRQDPGQGLRLIYYSQIVNDFQKGDIAEGYSVSREKKESFPLTVTSAQKNPTAFYLCASSSTPGGINSNQPQHFGDGTRLSIL.

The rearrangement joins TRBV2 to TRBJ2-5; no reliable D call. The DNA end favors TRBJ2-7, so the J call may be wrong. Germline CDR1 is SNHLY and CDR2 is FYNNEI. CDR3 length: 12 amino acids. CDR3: CASRGIGYEQYF. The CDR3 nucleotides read TGTGCCAGCAGGGGGATAGGTTACGAGCAGTACTTC.

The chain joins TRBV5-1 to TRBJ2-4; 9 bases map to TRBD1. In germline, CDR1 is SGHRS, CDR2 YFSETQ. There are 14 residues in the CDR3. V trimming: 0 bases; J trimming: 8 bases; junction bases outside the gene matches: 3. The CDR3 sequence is CASSLGDRVDIQYF. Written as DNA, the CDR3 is TGCGCCAGCAGCTTGGGGGACAGGGTTGACATTCAGTACTTC.

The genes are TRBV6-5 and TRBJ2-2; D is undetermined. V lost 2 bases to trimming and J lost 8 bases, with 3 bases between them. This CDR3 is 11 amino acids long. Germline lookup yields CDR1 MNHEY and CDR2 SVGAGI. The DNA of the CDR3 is TGTGCCAGCAGTTACAAGGGGGAGCTGTTTTTT. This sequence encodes CASSYKGELFF.

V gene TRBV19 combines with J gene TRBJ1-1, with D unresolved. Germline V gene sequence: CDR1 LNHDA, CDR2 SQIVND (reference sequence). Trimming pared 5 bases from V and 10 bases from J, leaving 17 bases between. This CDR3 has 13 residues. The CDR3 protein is CASSSTGFFGAFF. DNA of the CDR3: TGTGCCAGTAGTTCTACGGGGTTCTTCGGAGCTTTCTTT.

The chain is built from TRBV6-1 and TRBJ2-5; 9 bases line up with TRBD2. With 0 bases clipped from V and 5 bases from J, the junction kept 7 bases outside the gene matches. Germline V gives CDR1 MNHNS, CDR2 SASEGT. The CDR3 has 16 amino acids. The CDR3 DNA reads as TGTGCCAGCAGTGAAGCAGCGGGGGGCGGAGGGGAGACCCAGTACTTC. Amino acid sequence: CASSEAAGGGGETQYF.